These T cell receptor beta chains were read from a single sample in a study of blood T cell repertoires in COVID-19. The data were produced by immunoSEQ multiplex PCR, yet TCRdb's version contains in-frame clones alone and is incomplete. The data hold about 34,000 clones, with 60% to 80% observed a single time. Sequencing used peripheral blood. These receptors originate from a human donor in a cohort sampled during active COVID-19. Each CDR3 is given with its conserved first and last residue. Fields, in order: J gene, V gene, clone size, D gene, CDR3 DNA, CDR3 protein. A D gene is named only where the DNA matches it firmly. The size of a clone is reported for some rows only, either as once, few or many, or as a class for expanded clones.

J: TRBJ1-2
V: TRBV6-5
size: NA
D: NA
DNA: TGTGCCAGCAGTTACTCGGGTCCGCAGGGGCATGGCTACACCTTC
CDR3: CASSYSGPQGHGYTF

J: TRBJ2-6
V: TRBV6-6
size: NA
D: NA
DNA: TGTGCCAGCAGTCACGGTACGGGTCTCTCTGGGGCCAACGTCCTGACTTTC
CDR3: CASSHGTGLSGANVLTF

J: TRBJ2-2
V: TRBV28
size: NA
D: TRBD2
DNA: TGTGCCAGCAGTTCTCTGAGCGGGAGGGCAGCGGACGGGGAGCTGTTTTTT
CDR3: CASSSLSGRAADGELFF

J: TRBJ2-2
V: TRBV7-9
size: NA
D: TRBD1
DNA: TGTGCCAGCAGACCTTGGGACAGGGGTGCCGGGGAGCTGTTTTTT
CDR3: CASRPWDRGAGELFF

J: TRBJ2-3
V: TRBV5-1
size: NA
D: TRBD2
DNA: TGCGCCAGCACGGGGGGGACTAGCGGAGATACGCAGTATTTT
CDR3: CASTGGTSGDTQYF

J: TRBJ1-2
V: TRBV9
size: NA
D: NA
DNA: TGTGCCAGCAGCGTAGCCCCGACCGCGGATTTGAACTATGGCTACACCTTC
CDR3: CASSVAPTADLNYGYTF

J: TRBJ2-5
V: TRBV6-5
size: once
D: NA
DNA: TGTGCCAGCACCGATCGACAGACGGGTGGTGCCCAGTACTTC
CDR3: CASTDRQTGGAQYF

J: TRBJ2-6
V: TRBV21-1
size: NA
D: NA
DNA: NA
CDR3: CASSKVAGGSGANVLTF

J: TRBJ1-2
V: TRBV10-1
size: NA
D: NA
DNA: TGCGCCAGCAGTGAGGTACAGCCAGCCTATGGCTACACCTTC
CDR3: CASSEVQPAYGYTF

J: TRBJ2-2
V: TRBV9
size: NA
D: NA
DNA: TGTGCCAGCAGGCCGATAGACACCGGGGAGCTGTTTTTT
CDR3: CASRPIDTGELFF

J: TRBJ1-2
V: TRBV30
size: NA
D: TRBD1
DNA: TGTGCCTGGAACACAAACAGGGGGCTTGGTGGCTACACCTTC
CDR3: CAWNTNRGLGGYTF

J: TRBJ1-2
V: TRBV19
size: NA
D: NA
DNA: TGTGCCAGTAGTATGGGGCAGGGCAGAGGTGGCTACACCTTC
CDR3: CASSMGQGRGGYTF

J: TRBJ1-2
V: TRBV27
size: NA
D: NA
DNA: TGTGCCACCCCAGCCCAGGGGATCTATGGCTACACCTTC
CDR3: CATPAQGIYGYTF

J: TRBJ1-1
V: TRBV9
size: NA
D: TRBD1
DNA: TGTGCCAGCAGCGGCACAGGGGTCACTGAAGCTTTCTTT
CDR3: CASSGTGVTEAFF

J: TRBJ1-2
V: TRBV5-1
size: few
D: NA
DNA: TGCGCCAGCAGCTTGGCCGGAGGGAGAGTTGATGGCTACACCTTC
CDR3: CASSLAGGRVDGYTF

J: TRBJ2-7
V: TRBV20-1
size: NA
D: NA
DNA: TGCAGTGCCGCGGGCTCCTACGAGCAGTACTTC
CDR3: CSAAGSYEQYF

J: TRBJ2-2
V: TRBV5-6
size: NA
D: TRBD2
DNA: TGTGCCAGCAGCTCCAGAATAGCGGGAGGGGAGCTGTTTTTT
CDR3: CASSSRIAGGELFF

J: TRBJ1-1
V: TRBV24-1
size: NA
D: NA
DNA: TGTGCCACCAGTGATGCCACAGGGAACCCTGAAGCTTTCTTT
CDR3: CATSDATGNPEAFF

J: TRBJ2-7
V: TRBV28
size: NA
D: TRBD1
DNA: TGTGCCAGCAGTTTATTCGTGGGTGGGACAGGGAGGACCCAGGACTACGAGCAGTACTTC
CDR3: CASSLFVGGTGRTQDYEQYF

J: TRBJ2-1
V: TRBV27
size: NA
D: NA
DNA: TGTGCCAGCCGAAGGGCAGGGGACCAGTTCTTC
CDR3: CASRRAGDQFF

J: TRBJ1-3
V: TRBV7-8
size: NA
D: NA
DNA: TGTGCCAGCAGCGGATATTACCGGGACACCAACTCTGGAAACACCATATATTTT
CDR3: CASSGYYRDTNSGNTIYF

J: TRBJ1-6
V: TRBV12-3/TRBV12-4
size: NA
D: NA
DNA: TGTGCCAGCAGTCCCCAACGACAGGCCCCCCTCCACTTT
CDR3: CASSPQRQAPLHF

J: TRBJ1-1
V: TRBV28
size: NA
D: NA
DNA: TGTGCCAGCATGGTCCCGGGGGTGAACACTGAAGCTTTCTTT
CDR3: CASMVPGVNTEAFF

J: TRBJ1-2
V: TRBV29-1
size: NA
D: TRBD1
DNA: TGCAGCGTTGTAGCGGTTAGACAGGGGGTGGATGGCTACACCTTC
CDR3: CSVVAVRQGVDGYTF

J: TRBJ1-1
V: TRBV5-4
size: once
D: NA
DNA: TGTGCCAGCTGGGGGCCGGGCACTGAAGCTTTCTTT
CDR3: CASWGPGTEAFF

J: TRBJ1-1
V: TRBV7-6
size: NA
D: TRBD1
DNA: TGTGCCAGCAGCTTAGGACGGACAGGCCCAAACACTGAAGCTTTCTTT
CDR3: CASSLGRTGPNTEAFF

J: TRBJ1-1
V: TRBV4-3
size: once
D: NA
DNA: TGCGCCAGCAGCCATCGGGGTTCCGAAGCTTTCTTT
CDR3: CASSHRGSEAFF

J: TRBJ2-5
V: TRBV19
size: NA
D: NA
DNA: TGTGCCAGTAGAGGGGAAGAGACCCAGTACTTC
CDR3: CASRGEETQYF

J: TRBJ1-2
V: TRBV11-2
size: NA
D: TRBD1
DNA: TGTGCCAGCAGCTCACAGGGGGAATTAGTAGGCTACACCTTC
CDR3: CASSSQGELVGYTF

J: TRBJ1-2
V: TRBV7-9
size: few
D: NA
DNA: TGTGCCAGCAGCTTAGTGGGAGAATTGGCACAACACACCTTC
CDR3: CASSLVGELAQHTF

J: TRBJ2-1
V: TRBV7-9
size: NA
D: TRBD2
DNA: TGTGCCAGCAGCTTAGTTTTGGGCGCGGGGGGTCGCAATGAGCAGTTCTTC
CDR3: CASSLVLGAGGRNEQFF

J: TRBJ2-6
V: TRBV6-4
size: NA
D: NA
DNA: TGTGCCAGCAGCCCAAGAGGGAGATCTGGGGCCAACGTCCTGACTTTC
CDR3: CASSPRGRSGANVLTF

J: TRBJ2-3
V: TRBV29-1
size: NA
D: TRBD2
DNA: TGCAGCGTTGAGGGGGGGGGATTCACAGATACGCAGTATTTT
CDR3: CSVEGGGFTDTQYF

J: TRBJ2-2
V: TRBV6-5
size: NA
D: TRBD1
DNA: TGTGCCAGCAGCCCGGACAGGACCGGGGAGCTGTTTTTT
CDR3: CASSPDRTGELFF

J: TRBJ2-7
V: TRBV7-7
size: few
D: NA
DNA: TGTGCCAGCAGCCCCGTACTAGCAGGGCGCCCTCTCGAGCAGTACTTC
CDR3: CASSPVLAGRPLEQYF

J: TRBJ2-2
V: TRBV5-1
size: NA
D: TRBD1
DNA: TGCGCCAGCAGCTTTCAGGGGGAGATCGGGGAGCTGTTTTTT
CDR3: CASSFQGEIGELFF

J: TRBJ2-1
V: TRBV5-8
size: NA
D: TRBD2
DNA: TGTGCCAGCAGCTTACTGGCGAGCGGGGGCCCAAAGAATCAGTTCTTC
CDR3: CASSLLASGGPKNQFF

J: TRBJ1-3
V: TRBV28
size: few
D: NA
DNA: TGTGCCAGCCGGGACTCTCGCTCTGGAAACACCATATATTTT
CDR3: CASRDSRSGNTIYF

J: TRBJ1-5
V: TRBV9
size: NA
D: TRBD1
DNA: TGTGCCAGCAGCGTAACGGGACAGGTTCATCAGCCCCAGCATTTT
CDR3: CASSVTGQVHQPQHF

J: TRBJ1-1
V: TRBV13
size: NA
D: NA
DNA: TGTGCCAGCAGCCGTACCGGGGTTGTGGACACTGAAGCTTTCTTT
CDR3: CASSRTGVVDTEAFF